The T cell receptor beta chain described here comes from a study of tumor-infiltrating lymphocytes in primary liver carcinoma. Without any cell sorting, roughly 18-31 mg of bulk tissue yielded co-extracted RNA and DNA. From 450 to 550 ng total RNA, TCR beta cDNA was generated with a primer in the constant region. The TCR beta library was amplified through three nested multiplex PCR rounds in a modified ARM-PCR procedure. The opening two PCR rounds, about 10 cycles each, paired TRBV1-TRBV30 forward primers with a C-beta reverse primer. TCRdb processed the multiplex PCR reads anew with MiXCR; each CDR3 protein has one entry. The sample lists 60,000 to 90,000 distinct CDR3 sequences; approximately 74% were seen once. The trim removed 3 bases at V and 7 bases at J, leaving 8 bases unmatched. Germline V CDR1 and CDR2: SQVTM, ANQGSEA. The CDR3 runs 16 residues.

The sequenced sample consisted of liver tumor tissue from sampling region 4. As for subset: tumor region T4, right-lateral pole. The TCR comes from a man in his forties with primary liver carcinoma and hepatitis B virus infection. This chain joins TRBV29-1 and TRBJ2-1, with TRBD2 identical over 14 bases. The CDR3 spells CSVESGLAGERNEQFF. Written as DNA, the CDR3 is TGCAGCGTTGAGTCGGGACTAGCGGGAGAAAGGAATGAGCAGTTCTTC.